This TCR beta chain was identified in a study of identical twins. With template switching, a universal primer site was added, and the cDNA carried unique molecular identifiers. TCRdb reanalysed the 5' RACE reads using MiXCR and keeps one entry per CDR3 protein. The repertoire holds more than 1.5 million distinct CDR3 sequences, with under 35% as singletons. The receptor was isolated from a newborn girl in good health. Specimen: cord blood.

The DNA of the CDR3 is TGTGCCAGCAGTGACAAAAGCACCCTTAGCAATCAGCCCCAGCATTTT. Amino acids: CASSDKSTLSNQPQHF. J is TRBJ1-5 and V is TRBV25-1; the D is unclear. V lost 3 bases and J lost 0, with 12 bases in between. The germline V gene encodes CDR1 MGHDK and CDR2 SYGVNS. CDR3 length: 16 amino acids.